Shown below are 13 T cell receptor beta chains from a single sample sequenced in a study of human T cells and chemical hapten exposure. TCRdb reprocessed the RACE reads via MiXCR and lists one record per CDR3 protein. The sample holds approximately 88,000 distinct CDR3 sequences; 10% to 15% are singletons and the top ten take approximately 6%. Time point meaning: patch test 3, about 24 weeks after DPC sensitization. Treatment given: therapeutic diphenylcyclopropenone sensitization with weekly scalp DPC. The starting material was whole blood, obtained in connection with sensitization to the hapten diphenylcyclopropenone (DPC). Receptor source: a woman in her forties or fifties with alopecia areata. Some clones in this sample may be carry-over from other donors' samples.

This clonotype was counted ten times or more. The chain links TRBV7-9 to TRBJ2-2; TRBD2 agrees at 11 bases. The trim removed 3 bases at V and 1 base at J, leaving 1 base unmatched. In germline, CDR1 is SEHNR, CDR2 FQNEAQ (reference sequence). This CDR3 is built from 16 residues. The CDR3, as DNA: TGTGCCAGCAGCTTTGGACTAGCGGGGAACACCGGGGAGCTGTTTTTT. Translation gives CASSFGLAGNTGELFF.

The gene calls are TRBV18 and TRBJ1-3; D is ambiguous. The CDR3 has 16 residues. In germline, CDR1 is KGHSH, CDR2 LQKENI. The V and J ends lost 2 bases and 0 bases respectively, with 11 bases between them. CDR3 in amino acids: CASSPATPNSGNTIYF. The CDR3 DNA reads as TGTGCCAGCTCACCAGCGACACCAAACTCTGGAAACACCATATATTTT.

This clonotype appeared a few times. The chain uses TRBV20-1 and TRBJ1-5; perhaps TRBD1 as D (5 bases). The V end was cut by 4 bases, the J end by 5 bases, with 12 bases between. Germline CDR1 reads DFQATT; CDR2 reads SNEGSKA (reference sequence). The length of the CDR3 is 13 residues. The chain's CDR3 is CSAMGLPYQPQHF. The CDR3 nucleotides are TGCAGTGCTATGGGACTCCCTTATCAGCCCCAGCATTTT.

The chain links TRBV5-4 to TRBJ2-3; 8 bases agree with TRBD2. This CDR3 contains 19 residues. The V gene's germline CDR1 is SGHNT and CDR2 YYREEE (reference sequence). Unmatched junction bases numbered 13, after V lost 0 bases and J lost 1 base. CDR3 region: CASSLELAGPQDGTDTQYF. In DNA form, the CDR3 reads TGTGCCAGCAGCTTGGAGCTAGCGGGCCCCCAGGACGGCACAGATACGCAGTATTTT.

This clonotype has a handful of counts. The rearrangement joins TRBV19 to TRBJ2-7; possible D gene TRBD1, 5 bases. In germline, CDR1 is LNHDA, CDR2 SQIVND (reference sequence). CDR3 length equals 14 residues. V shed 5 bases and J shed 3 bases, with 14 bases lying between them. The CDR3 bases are TGTGCCAGTAGTGCAAGGACAAGGGGCTACGAGCAGTACTTC. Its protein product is CASSARTRGYEQYF. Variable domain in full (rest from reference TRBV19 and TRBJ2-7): DGGITQSPKYLFRKEGQNVTLSCEQNLNHDAMYWYRQDPGQGLRLIYYSQIVNDFQKGDIAEGYSVSREKKESFPLTVTSAQKNPTAFYLCASSARTRGYEQYFGPGTRLTVT.

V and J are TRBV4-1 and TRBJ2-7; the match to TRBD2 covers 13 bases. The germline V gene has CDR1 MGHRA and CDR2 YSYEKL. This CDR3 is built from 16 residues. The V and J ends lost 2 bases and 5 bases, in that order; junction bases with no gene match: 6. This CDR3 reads CASSQTSGRGIDEQYF. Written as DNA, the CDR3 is TGCGCCAGCAGCCAAACTAGCGGGAGGGGTATCGACGAGCAGTACTTC.

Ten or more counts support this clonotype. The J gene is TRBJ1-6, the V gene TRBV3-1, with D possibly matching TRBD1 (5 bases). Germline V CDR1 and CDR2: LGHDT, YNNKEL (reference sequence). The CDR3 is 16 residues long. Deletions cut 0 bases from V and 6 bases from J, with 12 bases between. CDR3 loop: CASSQEAGKGNSPLHF. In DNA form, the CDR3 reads TGTGCCAGCAGCCAAGAGGCAGGGAAGGGTAATTCACCCCTCCACTTT.

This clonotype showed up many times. The CDR3 reads CSATTGGLSYEQYF. The CDR3 DNA is TGCAGCGCTACGACAGGGGGCCTCTCCTACGAGCAGTACTTC. The rearrangement uses TRBV29-1 and TRBJ2-7; TRBD1 matches at 10 bases. CDR1 and CDR2 (germline): SQVTM, ANQGSEA. The CDR3 consists of 14 residues. Trimming took 7 bases from V and 0 from J; bases not matched to a gene: 6.

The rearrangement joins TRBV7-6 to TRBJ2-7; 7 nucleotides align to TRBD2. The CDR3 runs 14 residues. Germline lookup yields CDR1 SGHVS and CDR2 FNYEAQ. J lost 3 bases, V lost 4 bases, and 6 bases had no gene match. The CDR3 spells CASSSISGNYEQYF. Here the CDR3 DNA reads TGTGCCAGCAGCTCCATCAGCGGGAACTACGAGCAGTACTTC.

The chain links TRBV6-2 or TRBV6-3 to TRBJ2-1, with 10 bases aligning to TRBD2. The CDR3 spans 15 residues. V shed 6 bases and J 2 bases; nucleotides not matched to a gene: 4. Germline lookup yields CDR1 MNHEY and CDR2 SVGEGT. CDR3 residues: CASRQSGRAYNEQFF. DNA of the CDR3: TGTGCCAGCAGACAGAGCGGGAGGGCCTACAATGAGCAGTTCTTC.

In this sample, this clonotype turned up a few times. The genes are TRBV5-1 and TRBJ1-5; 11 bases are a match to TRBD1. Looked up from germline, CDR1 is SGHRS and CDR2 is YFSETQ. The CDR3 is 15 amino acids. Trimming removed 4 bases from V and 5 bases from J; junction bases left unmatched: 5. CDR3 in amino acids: CASSPTDRGHQPQHF. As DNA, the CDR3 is TGCGCCAGCAGCCCCACGGACAGGGGGCATCAGCCCCAGCATTTT.

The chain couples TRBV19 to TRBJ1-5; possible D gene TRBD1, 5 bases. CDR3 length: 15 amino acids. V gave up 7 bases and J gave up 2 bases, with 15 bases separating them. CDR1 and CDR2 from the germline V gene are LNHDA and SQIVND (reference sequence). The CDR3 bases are TGTGCCAGTACCCAGGTAGGGGTACGCAATCAGCCCCAGCATTTT. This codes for CASTQVGVRNQPQHF.

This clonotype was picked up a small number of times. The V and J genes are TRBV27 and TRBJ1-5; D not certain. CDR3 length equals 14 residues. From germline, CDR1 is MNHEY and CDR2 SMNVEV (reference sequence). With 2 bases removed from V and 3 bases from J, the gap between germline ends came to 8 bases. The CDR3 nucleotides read TGTGCCAGCAGTTTAGGGGTGCCCAATCAGCCCCAGCATTTT. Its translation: CASSLGVPNQPQHF.